The 2 T cell receptor beta chains given below trace back to one sample, sequenced in a study of cytomegalovirus exposure and HLA in healthy donors. Produced via immunoSEQ multiplex PCR; TCRdb's table is partial and in-frame only. The table includes some 76,000 clones, 94% detected once. The specimen was PBMCs. The receptor source for this set is a woman between 18 and 30 years old in good health and CMV-seropositive.

This chain connects TRBV28 to TRBJ1-2; maybe TRBD1 (5 bases). This CDR3 contains 14 residues. Germline CDR1 MDHEN, CDR2 SYDVKM. V was pared by 7 bases and J by 3 bases, with 15 bases between. The CDR3 spells CASNGGGGDYGYTF. The CDR3 DNA reads TGTGCCAGCAATGGGGGAGGTGGGGACTATGGCTACACCTTC.

The chain is built from TRBV5-1 and TRBJ1-1, with 8 bases fitting TRBD1. CDR3 length: 15 amino acids. From germline, CDR1 is SGHRS and CDR2 YFSETQ. Losses at the gene ends were 2 bases for V and 6 bases for J; bases not matched to a gene: 9. The CDR3 DNA is TGCGCCAGCAGCTTAACCGGGACAGGCGAGGCTGAAGCTTTCTTT. It is translated as CASSLTGTGEAEAFF.